Listed here are 17 T cell receptor beta chains from one sample, sequenced in a study of a mutant IDH1 vaccine in newly diagnosed glioma. Profiled with immunoSEQ multiplex PCR; TCRdb holds only in-frame clones, not every one. The sample lists more than 30,000 clones; 80% to 85% were seen once. These receptors lack a known antigen. Time point meaning: week 47, end of study. It was 300 ug of mutant IDH1 20-mer peptide that made up each vaccine dose, given with topical imiquimod. Specimen: PBMCs, collected from a glioma patient whose treatment included an IDH1 peptide vaccine. The receptors come from a man aged 25-40 years with glioma.

CDR3 protein: CASSLELGELFF. Here the CDR3 DNA reads TGCGCCAGCAGCTTGGAACTCGGGGAGCTGTTTTTT. The J gene is TRBJ2-2, the V gene TRBV5-1; D is ambiguous. Trimming pared 0 bases from V and 7 bases from J, leaving 4 bases between. The CDR3 contains 12 residues. Germline assignment: CDR1 SGHRS and CDR2 YFSETQ.

The chain recombines TRBV9 with TRBJ1-4, with 8 bases lining up with TRBD1. Germline CDR1 is SGDLS and CDR2 is YYNGEE. The CDR3 is 15 amino acids. J was trimmed by 4 bases and V by 3 bases; bases with no gene match: 5. CDR3 protein: CASSAGGGGNEKLFF. The CDR3 bases are TGTGCCAGCAGCGCAGGGGGCGGGGGTAATGAAAAACTGTTTTTT.

This clone was recorded only once. V usage is TRBV10-3 and J usage is TRBJ2-3, with D unclear. V shed 0 bases and J shed 0 bases, with 4 bases lying between them. Germline values: CDR1 ENHRY, CDR2 SYGVKD. This CDR3 region has 14 residues. CDR3 bases: TGTGCCATCAGTGAGTCGGTGAGCACAGATACGCAGTATTTT. Residues: CAISESVSTDTQYF.

The V call is TRBV10-1, the J call TRBJ2-3; 7 bases fit TRBD2. This CDR3 has 13 amino acids. Trimming removed 8 bases from V and 1 base from J; junction bases left unmatched: 3. CDR1 WNHNN and CDR2 SYGVQD come from the germline V gene (reference sequence). The CDR3 sequence: CASSTSGTDTQYF. CDR3 nucleotide sequence: TGCGCCAGCTCAACTAGCGGCACAGATACGCAGTATTTT.

The CDR3: CASSLSGGTYNEQFF. In DNA form, the CDR3 reads TGTGCCAGCAGCTTATCGGGGGGAACCTACAATGAGCAGTTCTTC. The chain carries TRBV7-9 and TRBJ2-1; 7 bases match TRBD2. The J segment lost 2 bases and the V segment lost 2 bases, leaving 3 bases of the junction unmatched. CDR3 length: 15 residues. Germline CDR1 reads SEHNR; CDR2 reads FQNEAQ (reference sequence).

The chain employs TRBV5-1 and TRBJ1-2; the match to TRBD1 covers 8 bases. Germline-derived CDR1 and CDR2 are SGHRS and YFSETQ. The V segment lost 0 bases and the J segment 4 bases; nucleotides outside the gene matches: 8. This CDR3 has 16 residues. CDR3 in amino acids: CASSLAGTGGIYGYTF. In DNA, the CDR3 is TGCGCCAGCAGCTTGGCGGGGACAGGAGGAATCTATGGCTACACCTTC.

The chain recombines TRBV27 with TRBJ1-3; the match to TRBD1 covers 7 bases. CDR3 length: 19 residues. Germline loops: CDR1 MNHEY, CDR2 SMNVEV (reference sequence). The junction had 16 bases not matched to a gene; V was cut back by 5 bases and J by 0 bases. CDR3 coding DNA: TGTGCCAGCAGTCCGATTACAGGGGTGCGTGTTGGCTCTGGAAACACCATATATTTT. Protein sequence: CASSPITGVRVGSGNTIYF.

The chain links TRBV5-1 to TRBJ1-1; the D gene is possibly TRBD1 (5 bases). V was clipped by 0 bases and J by 3 bases, with 15 bases between them. CDR3 length equals 16 residues. Germline V gene sequence: CDR1 SGHRS, CDR2 YFSETQ. The CDR3 is CASSLGGGLGDTEAFF. As DNA, the CDR3 is TGCGCCAGCAGCTTGGGGGGGGGTTTGGGTGACACTGAAGCTTTCTTT.

This chain connects TRBV5-4 to TRBJ1-2; TRBD1 might be the D (6 bases). CDR3 length: 16 residues. Germline CDR1 is SGHNT and CDR2 is YYREEE (reference sequence). The V end was cut by 3 bases, the J end by 7 bases, with 22 bases between. The CDR3 coding sequence is TGTGCCAGCAGCTGGTCCCCGGACAGTTTAGAGGGTGGCTACACCTTC. Its translation: CASSWSPDSLEGGYTF.

The chain employs TRBV6-1 and TRBJ2-1; maybe TRBD2 (6 bases). Germline CDR1 and CDR2: MNHNS and SASEGT. Between the trimmed V and J ends, which lost 4 bases and 12 bases, there was a span of 13 bases. The CDR3 loop spans 12 amino acids. CDR3 loop: CASSATGDSQFF. The CDR3 DNA reads as TGTGCCAGCAGTGCGACGGGGGATTCGCAGTTCTTC.

CDR3 coding DNA: TGTGCCAGCACAACACAGCCCGACCACGAGCAGTACTTC. Amino acid sequence: CASTTQPDHEQYF. V is TRBV9 and J is TRBJ2-7, with unresolved D. The CDR3 spans 13 residues. Trimming cost V 6 bases and J 5 bases, with 15 bases left between them. Germline CDR1 SGDLS, CDR2 YYNGEE.

The gene calls are TRBV7-2 and TRBJ2-5, with D tentatively TRBD1 or TRBD2 (5 bases each). Germline CDR1 is SGHTA and CDR2 is FQGNSA. The V end lost 3 bases, the J end lost 3 bases, and 26 bases lay between the germline ends. The CDR3 totals 19 residues. The chain's CDR3 is CASSFMTGTPGGCKETQYF. The CDR3 coding sequence is TGTGCCAGCAGCTTCATGACCGGGACCCCCGGCGGGTGCAAAGAGACCCAGTACTTC.

The chain carries TRBV5-1 and TRBJ2-3; 10 nucleotides match TRBD2. Germline CDR1 and CDR2: SGHRS and YFSETQ. After removal of 1 base from V and 3 bases from J, the junction contained 8 bases not matched to a gene. CDR3 length: 17 residues. CDR3 loop: CASSLTSGTPTTDTQYF. The CDR3 DNA follows: TGCGCCAGCAGCTTGACTAGCGGGACTCCTACGACAGATACGCAGTATTTT. The variable domain in full, completed from reference TRBV5-1 and TRBJ2-3, reads KAGVTQTPRYLIKTRGQQVTLSCSPISGHRSVSWYQQTPGQGLQFLFEYFSETQRNKGNFPGRFSGRQFSNSRSEMNVSTLELGDSALYLCASSLTSGTPTTDTQYFGPGTRLTVL.

The V gene is TRBV30, the J gene TRBJ2-2, with D perhaps given as TRBD1 or TRBD2 (6 bases each). The V gene lost 0 bases and the J gene lost 4 bases, with 12 bases spanning the gap. Germline V CDR1 and CDR2: GTSNPN, SVGIG (reference sequence). The length of the CDR3 is 15 residues. DNA for the CDR3: TGTGCCTGGAGTGTACGGGGGCAGGTCACCGGGGAGCTGTTTTTT. Amino acids: CAWSVRGQVTGELFF.

The chain uses TRBV6-1 and TRBJ1-1; D is ambiguous. Trimming took off 3 bases at V and 3 bases at J, with 11 bases between the two ends. Germline loops: CDR1 MNHNS, CDR2 SASEGT. This CDR3 has 14 amino acids. The CDR3 loop reads CASSDSGTHTEAFF. The CDR3 bases are TGTGCCAGCAGTGACAGCGGAACCCACACTGAAGCTTTCTTT.

This chain uses TRBV30 with TRBJ1-4; D might be TRBD1 (5 bases). Trimming stripped 4 bases from V and 5 bases from J, with 11 bases between. Per germline, CDR1 GTSNPN and CDR2 SVGIG (reference sequence). The CDR3 contains 13 residues. The CDR3, as DNA: TGTGCCTGGAACCCAGGGCAAAATGAAAAACTGTTTTTT. Protein product: CAWNPGQNEKLFF.

The chain links TRBV7-2 to TRBJ2-7; a weak D match, TRBD2 (6 bases). The CDR3 runs 14 residues. Per the germline V gene, CDR1 is SGHTA and CDR2 is FQGNSA. Trimming took 5 bases from V and 1 from J, leaving 12 bases between them. In nucleotides, the CDR3 is TGTGCCAGCAGCACGTCTAGCGCTTCCTACGAGCAGTACTTC. As protein: CASSTSSASYEQYF.